This entry features one TCR beta chain sequence. Germline CDR1 PRHDT, CDR2 FYEKMQ (reference sequence). The CDR3 loop spans 13 amino acids. Trimming took 5 bases from V and 3 from J, leaving 10 bases between them. The source of the sample is a study of blood T cell repertoires in COVID-19. In the original processing: Reference gene primer amplification gave nucleated cell count estimates. Using immunoSEQ multiplex PCR, the repertoire was profiled, and TCRdb retains in-frame clones only, with some absent. The DNA was the basis for D and trimming; V, J and clone size are from that table. The table includes about 17,000 clones, 81% detected once.

The source is a man aged 60 to 75 with acute or convalescent COVID-19. The chain combines TRBV13 with TRBJ1-1; D is unresolved. The sample taken for sequencing was peripheral blood. The CDR3 DNA reads as TGTGCCAGCAGCCTACAGTGGTACACTGAAGCTTTCTTT. The encoded protein is CASSLQWYTEAFF.